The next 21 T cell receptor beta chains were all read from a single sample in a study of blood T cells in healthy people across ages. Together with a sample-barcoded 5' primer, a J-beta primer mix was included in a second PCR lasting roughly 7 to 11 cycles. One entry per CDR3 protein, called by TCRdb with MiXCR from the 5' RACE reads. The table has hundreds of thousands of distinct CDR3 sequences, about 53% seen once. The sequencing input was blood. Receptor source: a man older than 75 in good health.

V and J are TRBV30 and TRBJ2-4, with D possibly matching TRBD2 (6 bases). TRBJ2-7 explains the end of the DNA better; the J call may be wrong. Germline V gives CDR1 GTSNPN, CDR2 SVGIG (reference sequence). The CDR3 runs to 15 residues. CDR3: CAWILKRGGTYEQYF. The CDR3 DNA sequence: TGTGCCTGGATTCTGAAGAGGGGAGGAACCTACGAGCAGTACTTC.

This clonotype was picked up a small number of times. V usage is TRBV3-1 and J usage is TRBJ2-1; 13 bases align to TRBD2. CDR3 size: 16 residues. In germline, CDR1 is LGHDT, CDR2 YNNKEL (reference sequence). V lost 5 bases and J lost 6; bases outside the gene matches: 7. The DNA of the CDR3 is TGTGCCAGCAGCGCCCGGACTAGCGGGAGCGGCAATGAGCAGTTCTTC. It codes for CASSARTSGSGNEQFF.

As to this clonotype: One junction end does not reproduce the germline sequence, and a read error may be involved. This CDR3 is CSAGDQGKNTEAFF. The CDR3 nucleotides are TGCAGTGCTGGAGACCAGGGGAAGAACACTGAAGCTTTCTTT. The chain carries TRBV20-1 and TRBJ1-1; possible D gene TRBD1, 6 bases. CDR1 and CDR2 from the germline V gene are DFQATT and SNEGSKA (reference sequence). This CDR3 has 14 residues.

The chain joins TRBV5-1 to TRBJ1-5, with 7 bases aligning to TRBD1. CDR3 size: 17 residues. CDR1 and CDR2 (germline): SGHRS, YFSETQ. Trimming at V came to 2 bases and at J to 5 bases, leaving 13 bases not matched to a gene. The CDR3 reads CASSFVPMTGMDQPQHF. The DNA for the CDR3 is TGCGCCAGCAGCTTCGTCCCGATGACAGGGATGGATCAGCCCCAGCATTTT.

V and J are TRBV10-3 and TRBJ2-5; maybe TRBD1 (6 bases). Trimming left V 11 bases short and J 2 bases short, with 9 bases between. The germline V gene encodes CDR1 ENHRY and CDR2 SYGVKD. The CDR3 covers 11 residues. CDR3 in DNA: TGTGCCTCGACAGGTCAAGAGACCCAGTACTTC. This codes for CASTGQETQYF.

The CDR3 nucleotides are TGTGCCAGCAGCCAATCACATTCGACAGTAAAACTGTTTTTT. This translates into CASSQSHSTVKLFF. The chain links TRBV4-2 to TRBJ1-4, with D possibly matching TRBD1 (5 bases). The CDR3 totals 14 residues. Germline values: CDR1 LGHNA, CDR2 YNFKEQ. Between the trimmed V and J ends, which lost 2 bases and 10 bases, there was a span of 14 bases.

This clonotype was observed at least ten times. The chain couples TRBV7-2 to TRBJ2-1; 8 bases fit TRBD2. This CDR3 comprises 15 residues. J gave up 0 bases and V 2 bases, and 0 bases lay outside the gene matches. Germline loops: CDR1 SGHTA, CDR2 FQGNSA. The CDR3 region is CASSLSGSSYNEQFF. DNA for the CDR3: TGTGCCAGCAGCTTAAGCGGGAGCTCCTACAATGAGCAGTTCTTC.

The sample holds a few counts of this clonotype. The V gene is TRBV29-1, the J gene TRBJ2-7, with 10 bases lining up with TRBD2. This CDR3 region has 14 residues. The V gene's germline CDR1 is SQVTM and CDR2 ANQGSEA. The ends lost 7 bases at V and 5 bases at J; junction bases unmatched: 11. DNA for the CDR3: TGCAGCGCTCGCGGGGTAGCGGGAGGCAACGAGCAGTACTTC. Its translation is CSARGVAGGNEQYF.

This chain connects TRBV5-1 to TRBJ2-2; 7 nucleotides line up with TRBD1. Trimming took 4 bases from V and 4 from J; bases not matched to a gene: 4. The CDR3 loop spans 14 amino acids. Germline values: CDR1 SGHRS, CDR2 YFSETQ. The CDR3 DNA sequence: TGCGCCAGCAGCATCGGGACAGCCACCGGGGAGCTGTTTTTT. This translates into CASSIGTATGELFF.

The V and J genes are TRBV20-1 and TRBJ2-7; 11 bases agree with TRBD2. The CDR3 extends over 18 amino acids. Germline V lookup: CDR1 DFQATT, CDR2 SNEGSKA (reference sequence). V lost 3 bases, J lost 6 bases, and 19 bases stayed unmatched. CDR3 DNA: TGCAGTGCTAGGAAGGCTCAAGGGTTACTAGCGGGAGACCCCGAGCAGTACTTC. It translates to CSARKAQGLLAGDPEQYF.

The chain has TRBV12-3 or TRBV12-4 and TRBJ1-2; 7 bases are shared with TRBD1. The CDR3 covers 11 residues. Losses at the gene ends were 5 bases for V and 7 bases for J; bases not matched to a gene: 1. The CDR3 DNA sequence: TGTGCCAGCAGTGACAGGGTTGGCTACACCTTC. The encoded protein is CASSDRVGYTF.

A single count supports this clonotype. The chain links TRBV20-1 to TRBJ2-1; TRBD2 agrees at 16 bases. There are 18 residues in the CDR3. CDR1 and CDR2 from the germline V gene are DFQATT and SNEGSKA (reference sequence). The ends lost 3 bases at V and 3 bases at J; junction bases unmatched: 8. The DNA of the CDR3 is TGCAGTGCTAGCCCGATGGGACTAGCGGGAGGGAACTACAATGAGCAGTTCTTC. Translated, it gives CSASPMGLAGGNYNEQFF.

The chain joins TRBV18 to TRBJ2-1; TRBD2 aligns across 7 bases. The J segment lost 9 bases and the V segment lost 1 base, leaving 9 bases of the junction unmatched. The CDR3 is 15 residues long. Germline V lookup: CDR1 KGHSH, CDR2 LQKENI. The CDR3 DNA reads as TGTGCCAGCTCACCACTGGGCCTAGCGGTAGGTGAGCAGTTCTTC. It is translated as CASSPLGLAVGEQFF.

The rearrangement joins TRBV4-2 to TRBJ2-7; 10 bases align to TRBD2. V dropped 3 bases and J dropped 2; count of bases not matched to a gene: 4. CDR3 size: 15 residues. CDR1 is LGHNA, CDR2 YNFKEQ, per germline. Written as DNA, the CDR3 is TGTGCCAGCAGCCAGGGACTAGCGACCCCCTACGAGCAGTACTTC. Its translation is CASSQGLATPYEQYF.

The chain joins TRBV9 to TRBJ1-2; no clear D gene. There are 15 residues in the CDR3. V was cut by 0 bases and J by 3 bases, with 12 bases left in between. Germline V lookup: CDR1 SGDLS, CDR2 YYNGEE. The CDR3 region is CASSVGDWTDYGYTF. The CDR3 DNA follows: TGTGCCAGCAGCGTAGGAGACTGGACTGACTATGGCTACACCTTC.

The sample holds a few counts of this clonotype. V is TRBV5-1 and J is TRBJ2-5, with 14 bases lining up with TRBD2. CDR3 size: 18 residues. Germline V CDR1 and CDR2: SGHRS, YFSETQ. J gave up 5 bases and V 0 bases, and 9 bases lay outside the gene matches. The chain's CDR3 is CASSLGGLAGGKGETQYF. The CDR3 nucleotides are TGCGCCAGCAGCTTGGGAGGACTAGCGGGAGGAAAGGGGGAGACCCAGTACTTC.

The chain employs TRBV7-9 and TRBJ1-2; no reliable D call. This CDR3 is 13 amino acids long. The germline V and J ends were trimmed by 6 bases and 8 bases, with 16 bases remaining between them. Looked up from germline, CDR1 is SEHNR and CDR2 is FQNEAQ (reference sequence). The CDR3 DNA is TGTGCCAGCAGTTCACCGGGGATTCGGGGCTACACCTTC. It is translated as CASSSPGIRGYTF.

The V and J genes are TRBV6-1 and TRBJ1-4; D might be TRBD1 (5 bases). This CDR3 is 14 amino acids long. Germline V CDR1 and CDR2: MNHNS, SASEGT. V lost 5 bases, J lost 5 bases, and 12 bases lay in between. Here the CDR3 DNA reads TGTGCCAGCAGTACCGGGACGGGGAATGAAAAACTGTTTTTT. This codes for CASSTGTGNEKLFF.

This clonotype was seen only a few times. The chain's CDR3 is CASSAGRTSTDTQYF. Here the CDR3 DNA reads TGTGCCAGCAGCGCCGGACGGACTAGCACAGATACGCAGTATTTT. The rearrangement joins TRBV7-2 to TRBJ2-3, with a tentative D call TRBD2 (5 bases). The V end was cut by 5 bases, the J end by 0 bases, with 12 bases between. This CDR3 comprises 15 residues. Looked up from germline, CDR1 is SGHTA and CDR2 is FQGNSA.

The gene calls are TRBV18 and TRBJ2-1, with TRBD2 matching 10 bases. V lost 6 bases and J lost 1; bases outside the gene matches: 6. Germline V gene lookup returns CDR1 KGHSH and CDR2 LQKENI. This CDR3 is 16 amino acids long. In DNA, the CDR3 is TGTGCCAGCTCCCAAGCGGGAGGGGGTTCCTACAATGAGCAGTTCTTC. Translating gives CASSQAGGGSYNEQFF.

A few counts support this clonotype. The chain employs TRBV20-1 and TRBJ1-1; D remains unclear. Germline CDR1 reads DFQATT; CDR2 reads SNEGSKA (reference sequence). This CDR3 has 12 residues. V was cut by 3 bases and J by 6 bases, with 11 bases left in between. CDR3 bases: TGCAGTGCTAGGGCAGCTCAGGCTGAAGCTTTCTTT. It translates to CSARAAQAEAFF.